This TCR beta chain appears in the sequencing data of a study of CD4 T cells in relation to SARS-CoV-2 and coronaviruses (dated by TCRdb to 2020 to 2022). Study-level background: In the ViraFEST assay, PBMCs were cultured with antigen for roughly 11 days, after which TCR beta CDR3s were sequenced to identify antigen-specific clonal expansions. An HIV-1 Nef peptide pool or a no-peptide culture served as the negative reference condition. Patient-derived lymphoblastoid cell lines were used to map the HLA restriction of shared crossreactive spike epitopes. At the level of individual TCR clonotypes, the study evaluated whether memory CD4+ T cells crossreact between the spike proteins of SARS-CoV-2 and those of common cold coronaviruses. Samples from three pre-COVID donors and the naive versus memory experiments were sequenced with the Adaptive Biotechnologies TCR-sequencing kit; other data were Illumina-based. A different, Illumina-based TCR-beta assay was used to sequence expansion assays from other donors in the study. The paper's findings and limits, for the study overall: Small numbers of patients and of tested TCRs were a limitation of the study. Pre-pandemic and post-infection samples were not both contributed by any donor, so tracing of the source of pre-existing responses was limited. Compared with monoreactive clones, crossreactive clones had significantly weaker SARS-CoV-2-driven expansion, a result consistent with antigenic imprinting. In around two thirds of donors, memory CD4+ clonotypes turned up that crossrecognized SARS-CoV-2 and at least one common cold coronavirus spike. Crossreactivity analysis was centred on spike protein, so crossreactivity against other viral proteins was not assessed.

This clone was counted between two and nine times. Its specific antigen is unknown. Base qualities are missing; no much larger clone stands one base away. CD4+ T cells from unexposed donors were collected before the COVID-19 pandemic (2011-2018). The EasySep CD4+ T cell isolation kit was used to isolate CD4+ T cells once the cultures had run for roughly 10 days. As cell numbers permitted, CD4+ T cells from unexposed donors were tested for reactivity to SARS-CoV-2 S and N and to four common cold coronavirus spike pools. PBMCs were cultured at over 1.5 million per well in IMDM supplemented with 5% human AB serum and about 9.2 IU/ml IL-2. Half of the culture medium was replaced with fresh IL-2-containing medium on days 3 and 7. Triplicate replicate wells were generally used for each peptide culture condition. The leukapheresis product for the unexposed donors was obtained through commercial purchase. Ficoll-Paque PLUS gradient centrifugation was used to isolate PBMCs from leukapheresis product or whole blood. PBMCs were either cryopreserved at -140°C or used fresh in the expansion assay. The QIAamp Micro DNA Kit was used to extract genomic DNA from the CD4+ T cells.

Libraries were made using the immunoSEQ multiplex PCR assay. Concerning the study's data processing: During preprocessing, nonproductive sequences were discarded, as were any CDR3s that did not begin with C, did not end with F or W, or were shorter than 7 amino acids. Antigen-specific clonotypes were called with the MANAFEST web app on the basis of expansion relative to the reference and to other culture wells. A clone was considered positive if significant expansion relative to the reference culture was observed in 2 of 3 replicate wells at an FDR below 0.05. For a clone to be considered positive, significant expansion relative to all other tandem wells and an odds ratio above 5 were also required. Pairwise Levenshtein distance, computed with the stringdist R package after three terminal residues were trimmed from each end, was used as the measure of CDR3 homology. Drawn from immuneACCESS, this table holds only the in-frame rearrangements with V and J called that TCRdb kept. Clones are partly lost; checked studies trace under half to an unresolved V gene and leave the rest unexplained. V and J calls plus clone size are reproduced from that table; the DNA served to infer D and trimming. The sample table shows 27,000 or so clones, and 73% are seen once. Jointly, the top ten make up roughly 21% of the sample.

Reading the germline V gene gives CDR1 SNHLY and CDR2 FYNNEI. V is cut by 10 bases and J by 6 bases, and the space between the germline ends is 27 bases. The CDR3 has 16 amino acids, counting the end cysteine and phenylalanine. Only the CDR3 DNA stays, 48 bases, in frame from base 1. The chain links TRBV2 with TRBJ1-1; the D gene is perhaps TRBD1, on 5 matching bases. The source of this sequence is a human donor in good health. Sequenced material: CD4+ T cells from PBMCs, cultured in vitro. In nucleotides, the sequence is TGTGCCAAAACGTTGGGGAGGGACTGGTCGGGCGCTGAAGCTTTCTTT. Its amino acids are CAKTLGRDWSGAEAFF.